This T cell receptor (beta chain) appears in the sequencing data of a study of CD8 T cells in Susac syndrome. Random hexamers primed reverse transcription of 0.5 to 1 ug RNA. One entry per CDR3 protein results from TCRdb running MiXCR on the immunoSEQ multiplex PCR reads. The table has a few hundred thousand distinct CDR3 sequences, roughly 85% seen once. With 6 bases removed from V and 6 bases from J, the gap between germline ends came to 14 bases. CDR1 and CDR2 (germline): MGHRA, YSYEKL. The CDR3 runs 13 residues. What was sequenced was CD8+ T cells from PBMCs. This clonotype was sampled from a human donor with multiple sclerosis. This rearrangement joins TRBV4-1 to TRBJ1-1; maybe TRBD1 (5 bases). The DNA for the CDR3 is TGCGCCAGCAGTCAAAGCCTCAGGGCTGAAGCTTTCTTT. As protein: CASSQSLRAEAFF.